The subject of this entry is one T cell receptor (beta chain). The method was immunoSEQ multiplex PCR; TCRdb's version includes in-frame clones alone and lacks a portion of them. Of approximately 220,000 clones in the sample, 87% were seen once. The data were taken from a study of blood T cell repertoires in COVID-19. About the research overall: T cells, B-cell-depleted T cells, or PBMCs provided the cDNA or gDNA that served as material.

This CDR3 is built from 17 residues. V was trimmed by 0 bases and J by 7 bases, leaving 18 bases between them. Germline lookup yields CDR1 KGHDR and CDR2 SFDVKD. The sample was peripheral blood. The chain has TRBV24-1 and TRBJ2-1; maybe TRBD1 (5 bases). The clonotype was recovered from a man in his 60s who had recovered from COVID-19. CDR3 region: CATSDLQSQGFRNEQFF. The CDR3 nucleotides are TGTGCCACCAGTGATTTGCAAAGTCAGGGATTTAGGAATGAGCAGTTCTTC.